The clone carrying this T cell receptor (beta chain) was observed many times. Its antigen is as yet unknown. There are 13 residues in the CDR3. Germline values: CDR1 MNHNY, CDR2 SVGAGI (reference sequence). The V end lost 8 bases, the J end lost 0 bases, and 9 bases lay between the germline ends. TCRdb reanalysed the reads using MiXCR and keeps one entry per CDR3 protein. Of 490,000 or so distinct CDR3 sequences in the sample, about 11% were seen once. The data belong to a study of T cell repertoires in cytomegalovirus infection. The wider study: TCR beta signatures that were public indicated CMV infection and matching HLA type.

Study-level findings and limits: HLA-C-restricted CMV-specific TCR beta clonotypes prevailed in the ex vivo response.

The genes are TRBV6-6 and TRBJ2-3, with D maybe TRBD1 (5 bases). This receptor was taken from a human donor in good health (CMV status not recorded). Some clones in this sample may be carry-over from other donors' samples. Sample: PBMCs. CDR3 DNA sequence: TGTGCCAGCGTTAGGGGAAGCACAGATACGCAGTATTTT. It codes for CASVRGSTDTQYF.